Below are 28 T cell receptor beta chains sequenced from a single sample in a study of shared clonotypes between healthy human individuals. Here immunoSEQ multiplex PCR was the method, and the copy in TCRdb shows in-frame clones only, minus some. Of some 1.1 million clones detected, 77% appear once; the ten largest clones hold 0.89%. Sequenced sample: memory CD4+ T cells from PBMCs. Noted subset: CD45RA-negative fraction. These receptor sequences come from a man in his late teens or twenties in good health. Some clones in this sample may be carry-over from other donors' samples.

The J gene is TRBJ2-1, the V gene TRBV28; 8 bases map to TRBD1. V gave up 9 bases and J gave up 6 bases; unmatched junction bases: 10. The CDR3 consists of 14 residues. Germline CDR1 MDHEN, CDR2 SYDVKM. CDR3 nucleotides: TGTGCCAGTATACGACAGGGGCTCAGCAATGAGCAGTTCTTC. This encodes CASIRQGLSNEQFF.

The genes are TRBV11-2 and TRBJ2-3; 7 positions agree with TRBD2. Germline V lookup: CDR1 SGHAT, CDR2 FQNNGV. V was clipped by 5 bases and J by 5 bases; unmatched bases: 7. This CDR3 contains 14 residues. CDR3: CASSPGGSGDTQYF. The CDR3 nucleotides read TGTGCCAGCAGCCCCGGGGGGTCGGGAGATACGCAGTATTTT.

The chain links TRBV5-6 to TRBJ2-1, with D unclear. Germline V lookup: CDR1 SGHDT, CDR2 YYEEEE. The ends were cut back, 2 bases at V and 7 bases at J, with 7 bases in the middle. The CDR3 covers 12 residues. CDR3: CASSFGDNEQFF. CDR3 bases: TGTGCCAGCAGCTTTGGGGATAATGAGCAGTTCTTC.

V gene TRBV28 combines with J gene TRBJ1-1; unclear D gene. The length of the CDR3 is 12 residues. The germline V gene encodes CDR1 MDHEN and CDR2 SYDVKM. Trimming stripped 3 bases from V and 7 bases from J, with 9 bases between. In DNA, the CDR3 is TGTGCCAGCAGTTTCCCGACCGGTGAAGCTTTCTTT. It translates to CASSFPTGEAFF.

The V and J genes are TRBV6-1 and TRBJ2-2; no reliable D call. Trimming removed 4 bases at V and 3 bases at J, with 15 bases between. The germline V gene encodes CDR1 MNHNS and CDR2 SASEGT. The CDR3 is made up of 16 amino acids. The CDR3 coding sequence is TGTGCCAGCAGTGCCGGTTGGGGATTGGACACCGGGGAGCTGTTTTTT. It yields the protein CASSAGWGLDTGELFF.

The rearrangement uses TRBV7-2 and TRBJ1-1; D is unclear. Trimming cost V 2 bases and J 0 bases, with 10 bases left between them. There are 15 residues in the CDR3. The V gene's germline CDR1 is SGHTA and CDR2 FQGNSA. DNA of the CDR3: TGTGCCAGCAGCTTATGGCCCCGCATGAACACTGAAGCTTTCTTT. Its protein is CASSLWPRMNTEAFF.

The genes are TRBV6-5 and TRBJ2-7, with 10 bases that match TRBD1. CDR1 and CDR2 (germline): MNHEY, SVGAGI. Unmatched junction bases numbered 1, after V lost 8 bases and J lost 3 bases. The CDR3 contains 12 residues. CDR3 bases: TGTGCCAGCGGGACAGGGGACTACGAGCAGTACTTC. The encoded protein is CASGTGDYEQYF.

This clone showed up just a few times. The genes are TRBV4-1 and TRBJ1-5; D gene uncertain. This CDR3 is built from 16 residues. Germline V gene sequence: CDR1 MGHRA, CDR2 YSYEKL. The V end was cut by 4 bases, the J end by 2 bases, with 15 bases between. The CDR3 loop is CASSLLHLRGNQPQHF. The DNA for the CDR3 is TGCGCCAGCAGCCTCTTACACCTCCGGGGCAATCAGCCCCAGCATTTT.

J is TRBJ2-3 and V is TRBV30; 8 bases line up with TRBD2. The V segment lost 2 bases and the J segment 0 bases; nucleotides outside the gene matches: 7. The CDR3 has 16 residues. The germline V gene encodes CDR1 GTSNPN and CDR2 SVGIG (reference sequence). The CDR3 protein is CAWSIGASGSTDTQYF. The CDR3, as DNA: TGTGCCTGGAGTATCGGGGCTAGCGGGAGCACAGATACGCAGTATTTT.

The chain links TRBV18 to TRBJ2-1; 8 bases map to TRBD2. The CDR3 totals 16 residues. V lost 3 bases to trimming and J lost 9 bases; unmatched junction nucleotides: 13. Germline values: CDR1 KGHSH, CDR2 LQKENI. The CDR3 loop reads CASSPRRLAGLTEQFF. In nucleotides, the CDR3 is TGTGCCAGCTCACCTAGGCGATTAGCGGGATTAACTGAGCAGTTCTTC.

The CDR3 nucleotides read TGCAGCGTTGTCCGCCTAGGTAGGGCGAACACTGAAGCTTTCTTT. Translating gives CSVVRLGRANTEAFF. The rearrangement links TRBV29-1 to TRBJ1-1; D ambiguous. Germline V lookup: CDR1 SQVTM, CDR2 ANQGSEA. V lost 4 bases, J lost 1 base, and 16 bases lay in between. The CDR3 is 15 residues long.

The chain is built from TRBV6-4 and TRBJ2-1; 7 bases match TRBD2. Germline CDR1 reads MRHNA; CDR2 reads SNTAGT. CDR3 size: 15 residues. The J segment lost 6 bases and the V segment lost 0 bases, leaving 5 bases of the junction unmatched. CDR3 residues: CASSDSGLGRNEQFF. Written as DNA, the CDR3 is TGTGCCAGCAGTGACTCAGGACTAGGTCGCAATGAGCAGTTCTTC.

The rearrangement joins TRBV6-1 to TRBJ1-1; D call uncertain. V was cut by 7 bases and J by 2 bases, with 14 bases left in between. This CDR3 is built from 14 residues. The germline V gene encodes CDR1 MNHNS and CDR2 SASEGT. CDR3 sequence: CASTPGPKNTEAFF. CDR3 in DNA: TGTGCCAGCACTCCCGGACCTAAAAACACTGAAGCTTTCTTT.

The rearrangement uses TRBV28 and TRBJ2-2, with D uncertain. CDR3 length: 15 amino acids. V was shortened by 2 bases and J by 1 base, with 8 bases between the two germline ends. Germline assignment: CDR1 MDHEN and CDR2 SYDVKM. CDR3 residues: CASSLVGWNTGELFF. The DNA of the CDR3 is TGTGCCAGCAGTTTAGTCGGCTGGAACACCGGGGAGCTGTTTTTT.

This chain connects TRBV4-1 to TRBJ2-2; 7 bases agree with TRBD1. Trimming cost V 1 base and J 7 bases; bases outside gene matches: 9. CDR1 MGHRA and CDR2 YSYEKL come from the germline V gene. This CDR3 is built from 16 residues. The CDR3: CASSQGGRGLDGELFF. CDR3 DNA: TGCGCCAGCAGCCAAGGGGGCAGGGGGTTGGACGGGGAGCTGTTTTTT.

This clone was seen a few times. The chain is built from TRBV5-1 and TRBJ2-1; TRBD2 agrees at 9 bases. Germline lookup yields CDR1 SGHRS and CDR2 YFSETQ. After removal of 5 bases from V and 8 bases from J, the junction contained 5 bases not matched to a gene. The CDR3 length is 13 residues. CDR3 DNA sequence: TGCGCCAGCAGAACGGGACTAGCAGATGAGCAGTTCTTC. Encoded protein: CASRTGLADEQFF. The variable domain in full, with the rest retrieved from reference TRBV5-1 and TRBJ2-1, is KAGVTQTPRYLIKTRGQQVTLSCSPISGHRSVSWYQQTPGQGLQFLFEYFSETQRNKGNFPGRFSGRQFSNSRSEMNVSTLELGDSALYLCASRTGLADEQFFGPGTRLTVL.

This chain joins TRBV6-1 and TRBJ1-1; the D is unclear. The CDR3 is 14 residues long. Germline V gene sequence: CDR1 MNHNS, CDR2 SASEGT. V lost 2 bases to trimming and J lost 0 bases, with 7 bases between them. The CDR3 spells CASSENRMNTEAFF. The DNA of the CDR3 is TGTGCCAGCAGTGAAAACAGAATGAACACTGAAGCTTTCTTT.

The chain recombines TRBV5-6 with TRBJ2-7; 9 nucleotides align to TRBD1. CDR1 is SGHDT, CDR2 YYEEEE, per germline. Losses at the gene ends were 2 bases for V and 3 bases for J; bases not matched to a gene: 6. CDR3 size: 15 residues. CDR3 amino acids: CASSFMDRGGYEQYF. The CDR3 DNA reads TGTGCCAGCAGCTTCATGGACAGGGGAGGCTACGAGCAGTACTTC.

This clone was seen only a few times. This sequence joins TRBV5-8 and TRBJ1-2; D remains unclear. V lost 1 base and J lost 9, with 7 bases in between. Germline CDR1 is SGHTS and CDR2 is YDEGEE. The CDR3 extends over 11 amino acids. This CDR3 reads CASSLRSSYTF. CDR3 bases: TGTGCCAGCAGCTTGCGCTCGAGCTACACCTTC.

The DNA for the CDR3 is TGCAGCGTTGGGGCCCTTCAAGAGACCCAGTACTTC. Protein: CSVGALQETQYF. The gene calls are TRBV29-1 and TRBJ2-5; the D is unclear. The CDR3 sequence is 12 residues long. Germline V lookup: CDR1 SQVTM, CDR2 ANQGSEA. V lost 4 bases, J lost 2 bases, and 8 bases lay in between.

The chain is built from TRBV9 and TRBJ2-1; D ambiguous. V was clipped by 0 bases and J by 6 bases, with 4 bases between them. The CDR3 consists of 12 residues. Germline CDR1 is SGDLS and CDR2 is YYNGEE. The DNA of the CDR3 is TGTGCCAGCAGCGTAGAGAGCAATGAGCAGTTCTTC. Translating gives CASSVESNEQFF.

This clone has just a few counts. Without the conserved terminal phenylalanine or tryptophan, this CDR3 likely stems from a read error. No DNA is shown, since the ends of the CDR3 on it are uncertain; the CDR3 is the one TCRdb lists. This chain connects TRBV6-6 to TRBJ1-3. Germline V gives CDR1 MNHNY, CDR2 SVGAGI (reference sequence). Inclusive of both ends, the CDR3 amounts to 14 amino acids. CDR3 region: CASSTLAGAGGDFG.

The genes are TRBV9 and TRBJ1-5; a weak D match, TRBD1 (6 bases). The V gene lost 0 bases and the J gene lost 4 bases, with 11 bases spanning the gap. The CDR3 extends over 15 amino acids. CDR1 and CDR2 (germline): SGDLS, YYNGEE. The CDR3 loop reads CASSVGGQINQPQHF. The CDR3 DNA follows: TGTGCCAGCAGCGTAGGTGGACAGATAAATCAGCCCCAGCATTTT.

This clone is a singleton in its sample. Other DNA sequences in this sample translate to the same CDR3. This rearrangement joins TRBV5-1 to TRBJ1-1, with TRBD1 identical over 7 bases. V lost 4 bases to trimming and J lost 2 bases; unmatched junction nucleotides: 5. Germline loops: CDR1 SGHRS, CDR2 YFSETQ. The CDR3 loop spans 14 amino acids. The CDR3 reads CASSPGQPNTEAFF. The CDR3 nucleotides are TGCGCCAGCAGCCCGGGACAGCCCAACACTGAAGCTTTCTTT.

The chain combines TRBV7-9 with TRBJ1-2; D might be TRBD1 (6 bases). The CDR3 is made up of 15 amino acids. Germline V gene lookup returns CDR1 SEHNR and CDR2 FQNEAQ (reference sequence). V lost 4 bases, J lost 5 bases, and 17 bases lay in between. The CDR3 DNA reads as TGTGCCAGCAGCTCATACAGGGAGGGTTGGTATGGCTACACCTTC. Amino acid sequence: CASSSYREGWYGYTF.

This chain uses TRBV28 with TRBJ2-2; TRBD2 might be the D (6 bases). V lost 3 bases to trimming and J lost 5 bases, with 13 bases between them. Germline CDR1 and CDR2: MDHEN and SYDVKM. CDR3 size: 15 residues. The CDR3 loop reads CASSLEGVETGELFF. CDR3 sequence (DNA): TGTGCCAGCAGTTTGGAGGGAGTAGAGACCGGGGAGCTGTTTTTT.

The rearrangement uses TRBV9 and TRBJ2-2; TRBD2 aligns across 8 bases. Germline CDR1 is SGDLS and CDR2 is YYNGEE. The CDR3 spans 17 residues. With 0 bases clipped from V and 7 bases from J, the junction kept 11 bases outside the gene matches. CDR3 sequence (DNA): TGTGCCAGCAGCGTAGACCCATCGGGAGGGGCGGACGGGGAGCTGTTTTTT. Residues: CASSVDPSGGADGELFF.

On this clone: Mismatch with germline at one junction end may stem from a read error. This rearrangement joins TRBV29-1 to TRBJ2-7, with 8 positions matching TRBD1. Germline lookup yields CDR1 SQVTM and CDR2 ANQGSEA. CDR3 length: 13 residues. In DNA, the CDR3 is TGCAGCGTAGACAGGGGCTCCTCCCACGAGCAGTACTTC. Translating it yields CSVDRGSSHEQYF.